This entry features one T cell receptor (beta chain) sequence. TCRdb's table, derived via immunoSEQ multiplex PCR, lists solely in-frame clones and lacks some. Of 250,000 to 350,000 clones in the sample, approximately 76% are singletons; the top ten hold around 5.1%. The ends lost 5 bases at V and 2 bases at J; junction bases unmatched: 6. This CDR3 is built from 15 residues. Germline loops: CDR1 LGHNA, CDR2 YNFKEQ. This sample stems from a study of cytotoxic CD8 clonotypes in ibrutinib-treated CLL. The J gene is TRBJ2-7, the V gene TRBV4-2, with 10 bases identical to TRBD2. Sequencing was performed on PBMCs, taken at disease progression, from a patient treated with ibrutinib. The origin of this receptor is a human donor with chronic lymphocytic leukemia. The CDR3 DNA is TGTGCCAGCAGCTTCAGCGGGGGGGCGCCCTACGAGCAGTACTTC. Protein product: CASSFSGGAPYEQYF.